This is a list of T cell receptor beta chains from one sample in a study of cytotoxic CD8 clonotypes in ibrutinib-treated CLL. Some clones are missing from TCRdb's copy, which holds only in-frame ones; the method was immunoSEQ multiplex PCR. The sample lists about 160,000 clones; approximately 84% were seen once. Specimen: PBMCs, collected after 24 months of ibrutinib treatment. These receptor sequences come from a human donor with chronic lymphocytic leukemia. CDR3s include the opening cysteine and the closing phenylalanine or tryptophan. The order of the fields is CDR3 protein, V gene, D gene. The D gene is left open where the match is weak.

CDR3aa: CATSTTGRDTQYF
v_gene: TRBV15
d_gene: NA

CDR3aa: CAWSVRFLNF
v_gene: TRBV30
d_gene: NA

CDR3aa: CASSFDGTDTQYF
v_gene: TRBV7-3
d_gene: NA

CDR3aa: CASSMVGLNTEAFF
v_gene: TRBV19
d_gene: NA

CDR3aa: CASRGRVAEAFF
v_gene: TRBV28
d_gene: NA

CDR3aa: CASSGGWAGTETQYF
v_gene: TRBV2
d_gene: NA

CDR3aa: CASSPWDSNTEAFF
v_gene: TRBV18
d_gene: TRBD1

CDR3aa: CASSQGFYGYTF
v_gene: TRBV5-1
d_gene: NA

CDR3aa: CASRDGDSSDYGYTF
v_gene: TRBV19
d_gene: NA

CDR3aa: CASSEAIDYGYTF
v_gene: TRBV6-5
d_gene: NA

CDR3aa: CASSFHTSVGSKYGYTF
v_gene: TRBV28
d_gene: NA

CDR3aa: CASSWDRGQNEQFF
v_gene: TRBV2
d_gene: TRBD1

CDR3aa: CASSYTTGSNQPQHF
v_gene: TRBV7-2
d_gene: NA

CDR3aa: CASSDPGSEKLFF
v_gene: TRBV10-2
d_gene: NA

CDR3aa: CASSVGAGEENIQYF
v_gene: TRBV9
d_gene: TRBD2

CDR3aa: CASSSGGGTPIHEQFF
v_gene: TRBV7-6
d_gene: NA

CDR3aa: CASSLDGYGYTF
v_gene: TRBV6-5
d_gene: NA

CDR3aa: CASSQEKGGSNQPQHF
v_gene: TRBV4-1
d_gene: NA

CDR3aa: CASSQGQGGTYEQYF
v_gene: TRBV4-1
d_gene: NA

CDR3aa: CASSFLQSRYGYTF
v_gene: TRBV6-5
d_gene: NA

CDR3aa: CASSGQPYEQYF
v_gene: TRBV11-3
d_gene: NA

CDR3aa: CASSLAGSNQETQYF
v_gene: TRBV5-1
d_gene: NA

CDR3aa: CASSPPRSPGGGYTF
v_gene: TRBV28
d_gene: NA

CDR3aa: CASSPIAGGANTGELFF
v_gene: TRBV5-1
d_gene: TRBD2

CDR3aa: CAWSTGWTGNGYTF
v_gene: TRBV30
d_gene: TRBD1

CDR3aa: CASSERRTSGSPDTQYF
v_gene: TRBV6-1
d_gene: TRBD2

CDR3aa: CASSPGQGTNTEAFF
v_gene: TRBV18
d_gene: NA

CDR3aa: CASSYGQGSDYGYTF
v_gene: TRBV6-6
d_gene: TRBD1

CDR3aa: CASSADRGNYGYTF
v_gene: TRBV6-6
d_gene: TRBD1

CDR3aa: CASSSQPRGATNEKLFF
v_gene: TRBV19
d_gene: NA

CDR3aa: CASSPGQRGPYEQYF
v_gene: TRBV7-6
d_gene: TRBD1

CDR3aa: CASSRGGPSNQPQHF
v_gene: TRBV9
d_gene: NA

CDR3aa: CASSRYRQASFSGNTIYF
v_gene: TRBV14
d_gene: NA